The present TCR beta chain was sequenced within a study of blood T cells in healthy people across ages. Primed by a sample-barcoded 5' primer and a J-beta primer mix, a second PCR proceeded for roughly 7 to 11 cycles. A template-switch adaptor that had 12 random nucleotides put a tag on each cDNA molecule. All samples yielded 3 million or more CDR3-containing paired-end reads. TCRdb re-analysed the 5' RACE reads in MiXCR, keeping a single row per CDR3 protein. The data show 1.5 million to 1.9 million distinct CDR3 sequences, approximately 39% seen once. Trimming left V 2 bases short and J 4 bases short, with 14 bases between. This CDR3 has 15 residues. CDR1 MNHEY and CDR2 SVGAGI come from the germline V gene.

This clonotype originated in a woman aged 18-35 years in good health. The chain is built from TRBV6-5 and TRBJ1-2, with D unclear. Source material: blood. The CDR3 is CASSYGQVSGYGYTF. In DNA form, the CDR3 reads TGTGCCAGCAGTTACGGGCAGGTGTCCGGCTATGGCTACACCTTC.